The source of this T cell receptor beta chain is a study of yellow fever vaccine responses in identical twins. General study results and limits: Twin vaccine T cell responses reportedly seemed partly convergent, partly personalized.

V gave up 1 base and J gave up 4 bases, with 17 bases separating them. Per the germline V gene, CDR1 is MDHEN and CDR2 is SYDVKM. This CDR3 comprises 16 residues. Concerning this clonotype itself: The antigen is undetermined.

MiXCR, run by TCRdb on the RT-PCR reads, gives a single entry per CDR3 protein. This table holds 11,000 to 15,000 distinct CDR3 sequences, approximately 84% found once. The rearrangement links TRBV28 to TRBJ2-7, with D perhaps matching TRBD1 (5 bases). The sample was T cells from blood (PBMCs), unsorted or a sorted subset (not recorded which), taken before or after yellow fever vaccination (not recorded which). The origin of this receptor is a woman in her late teens or twenties who received the yellow fever vaccine. The CDR3 sequence is CASSLFRRQGRYEQYV. The CDR3 bases are TGTGCCAGCAGTTTATTCAGGCGGCAGGGTCGTTACGAGCAGTACGTC.